These 27 T cell receptor beta chains share one sample of origin, sequenced in a study of OX40 agonist ivuxolimab in advanced cancers. Clones were sequenced by immunoSEQ multiplex PCR, and TCRdb holds only the in-frame ones, with some missing. This sample has about 61,000 clones; 80% to 95% occur once, and the top ten carry around 25%. This sample comprised CD4+ or CD8+ T cells sorted from blood, obtained in a trial of the OX40 agonist ivuxolimab. The receptors were gathered from an adult with an advanced solid tumor such as melanoma, head and neck, liver or kidney cancer.

The chain employs TRBV6-8 and TRBJ1-6; TRBD1 might be the D (6 bases). From germline, CDR1 is MNHGY and CDR2 SAAAGT. The CDR3 contains 13 residues. V was clipped by 6 bases and J by 13 bases, with 16 bases between them. The CDR3 nucleotides are TGTGCCAGCAGCCACAGGGAACGCTCGCCCCTCCACTTT. Its translation: CASSHRERSPLHF.

The chain uses TRBV19 and TRBJ2-3; TRBD2 agrees at 13 bases. Germline values: CDR1 LNHDA, CDR2 SQIVND (reference sequence). The CDR3 extends over 17 amino acids. With V trimmed by 3 bases and J by 5 bases, 8 bases remained unmatched. CDR3: CASSIRGLAGVGDTQYF. The CDR3 DNA is TGTGCCAGTAGTATTCGAGGACTAGCGGGAGTGGGAGATACGCAGTATTTT.

This chain connects TRBV2 to TRBJ1-1; TRBD1 matches at 8 bases. CDR3 length: 13 amino acids. Germline V lookup: CDR1 SNHLY, CDR2 FYNNEI. J was trimmed by 4 bases and V by 5 bases; bases with no gene match: 3. CDR3 in DNA: TGTGCCAGCAGTTCGGACAGGGCCACTGAAGCTTTCTTT. Translated, it gives CASSSDRATEAFF.

The CDR3 region is CASSGRGTYLVSNQPQHF. The CDR3 DNA is TGTGCCAGCAGTGGTCGGGGGACGTATTTGGTAAGCAATCAGCCCCAGCATTTT. The chain is built from TRBV6-1 and TRBJ1-5; D is perhaps TRBD1 (5 bases). Germline V lookup: CDR1 MNHNS, CDR2 SASEGT. The CDR3 is made up of 18 amino acids. The ends were cut back, 4 bases at V and 1 base at J, with 20 bases in the middle.

The CDR3 nucleotides read TGTGCCTGGAGTGTAGAACAGGGCAGTGAAGCTTTCTTT. Translating gives CAWSVEQGSEAFF. J is TRBJ1-1 and V is TRBV30, with D perhaps TRBD1 (6 bases). The CDR3 length is 13 residues. CDR1 and CDR2 (germline): GTSNPN, SVGIG (reference sequence). Trimming removed 0 bases from V and 7 bases from J, with 12 bases in between.

The chain recombines TRBV6-1 with TRBJ2-3; 8 bases are a match to TRBD2. The germline V gene encodes CDR1 MNHNS and CDR2 SASEGT. The trim removed 7 bases at V and 4 bases at J, leaving 7 bases unmatched. This CDR3 spans 14 amino acids. The chain's CDR3 is CASKSGSYPDTQYF. DNA for the CDR3: TGTGCCAGCAAAAGCGGGAGTTACCCAGATACGCAGTATTTT.

The rearrangement links TRBV2 to TRBJ1-1; the D gene is possibly TRBD1 (6 bases). CDR3 length equals 14 residues. The V and J ends lost 6 bases and 0 bases respectively, with 11 bases between them. CDR1 and CDR2 (germline): SNHLY, FYNNEI. Written as DNA, the CDR3 is TGTGCCAGCAGGATACAGGGCATGAACACTGAAGCTTTCTTT. It is translated as CASRIQGMNTEAFF.

The chain employs TRBV5-6 and TRBJ1-1; D gene unclear. The V end lost 0 bases, the J end lost 11 bases, and 8 bases lay between the germline ends. CDR3 length: 11 amino acids. Germline assignment: CDR1 SGHDT and CDR2 YYEEEE. The CDR3 DNA reads TGTGCCAGCAGCTTGGGAGGGCAGGCTTTCTTT. It specifies CASSLGGQAFF.

The rearrangement joins TRBV19 to TRBJ2-7; the D is unclear. The CDR3 is made up of 13 amino acids. CDR1 is LNHDA, CDR2 SQIVND, per germline (reference sequence). Trimming stripped 3 bases from V and 3 bases from J, with 9 bases between. CDR3 nucleotide sequence: TGTGCCAGTAGTATTGGACCGAACTACGAGCAGTACTTC. It is translated as CASSIGPNYEQYF.

This clone is labeled medium-sized. The chain uses TRBV20-1 and TRBJ1-1, with 9 bases identical to TRBD1. V lost 6 bases and J lost 7; bases outside the gene matches: 3. Looked up from germline, CDR1 is DFQATT and CDR2 is SNEGSKA (reference sequence). The CDR3 extends over 11 amino acids. As DNA, the CDR3 is TGCAGTGCCCAGACAGGGGGTGAAGCTTTCTTT. Translated: CSAQTGGEAFF.

V is TRBV6-5 and J is TRBJ2-2; the D gene is possibly TRBD2 (5 bases). V lost 0 bases and J lost 3, with 11 bases in between. This CDR3 has 16 residues. The germline CDR1 and CDR2 sequences are MNHEY and SVGAGI. DNA for the CDR3: TGTGCCAGCAGTTACTCGGAGAGGACTTACACCGGGGAGCTGTTTTTT. This sequence encodes CASSYSERTYTGELFF.

The chain employs TRBV27 and TRBJ1-2; a possible D gene is TRBD1 (5 bases). Germline loops: CDR1 MNHEY, CDR2 SMNVEV (reference sequence). V lost 5 bases and J 4 bases, leaving 14 bases between the germline ends. The length of the CDR3 is 14 residues. In nucleotides, the CDR3 is TGTGCCAGCAGTCTGGGACCGCTGAGCTATGGCTACACCTTC. Amino acid sequence: CASSLGPLSYGYTF.

This chain links TRBV4-3 with TRBJ1-2, with TRBD1 matching over 8 bases. The V and J ends lost 4 bases and 8 bases, in that order; junction bases with no gene match: 6. Germline V lookup: CDR1 LGHNA, CDR2 YSLEER. The CDR3 covers 13 residues. The CDR3 region has the DNA TGCGCCAGCAGCCTCGGGACAGGCCGCGGCTACACCTTC. This sequence encodes CASSLGTGRGYTF.

In nucleotides, the CDR3 is TGCGCCAGCAGCCAAGCCCCGGGGGGCCTAGATACGCAGTATTTT. The encoded protein is CASSQAPGGLDTQYF. This chain joins TRBV4-3 and TRBJ2-3; a weak D match, TRBD2 (7 bases). With 1 base removed from V and 5 bases from J, the gap between germline ends came to 13 bases. CDR3 length: 15 residues. Germline CDR1 is LGHNA and CDR2 is YSLEER.

The chain employs TRBV7-9 and TRBJ1-1, with 7 bases matching TRBD1. Per germline, CDR1 SEHNR and CDR2 FQNEAQ (reference sequence). The V gene end was trimmed by 5 bases and the J gene end by 8 bases; junction bases not matched to a gene: 2. The CDR3 consists of 11 residues. This chain's CDR3 is CASSADREAFF. The CDR3 DNA is TGTGCCAGCAGCGCGGACAGGGAAGCTTTCTTT.

The rearrangement uses TRBV11-2 and TRBJ2-5; no firm D call. Germline V gene lookup returns CDR1 SGHAT and CDR2 FQNNGV. V was shortened by 3 bases and J by 4 bases, with 15 bases between the two germline ends. The CDR3 contains 15 residues. For the CDR3, the DNA is TGTGCCAGCAGCTTCTTCGTAGGAAGAGGAGAGACCCAGTACTTC. Translating gives CASSFFVGRGETQYF.

The chain couples TRBV6-5 to TRBJ1-1; possible D gene TRBD1, 5 bases. V was cut by 2 bases and J by 3 bases, with 10 bases left in between. This CDR3 comprises 14 residues. Germline values: CDR1 MNHEY, CDR2 SVGAGI. The CDR3 is CASSYGGSYTEAFF. As DNA, the CDR3 is TGTGCCAGCAGTTACGGGGGGTCGTACACTGAAGCTTTCTTT.

This clone is a singleton in its sample. This rearrangement joins TRBV27 to TRBJ2-5; weak D call: TRBD1 (6 bases). CDR1 MNHEY and CDR2 SMNVEV come from the germline V gene (reference sequence). Trimming removed 7 bases from V and 5 bases from J, with 29 bases in between. This CDR3 is 18 amino acids long. The CDR3 loop is CASILTLGQPYVRETQYF. DNA of the CDR3: TGTGCCAGCATTCTTACCCTAGGACAGCCCTACGTGAGGGAGACCCAGTACTTC.

This clone was recorded only once. The CDR3 coding sequence is TGTGCCAGCAGTTTGATGGGTGGCACAGATACGCAGTATTTT. Translation gives CASSLMGGTDTQYF. This chain connects TRBV27 to TRBJ2-3; no definite D call. Germline CDR1 is MNHEY and CDR2 is SMNVEV (reference sequence). The CDR3 extends over 14 amino acids. V lost 3 bases to trimming and J lost 1 base, with 8 bases between them.

As to this clone: Other DNA sequences from this sample encode an identical CDR3 as well. The chain combines TRBV11-2 with TRBJ2-3, with D perhaps TRBD1 or TRBD2 (5 bases each). Germline V lookup: CDR1 SGHAT, CDR2 FQNNGV. The V gene lost 4 bases and the J gene lost 6 bases, with 8 bases spanning the gap. The CDR3 runs 12 residues. In nucleotides, the CDR3 is TGTGCCAGCAGCTGGGGCGGGGATACGCAGTATTTT. It is translated as CASSWGGDTQYF.

The CDR3 protein is CASSLVAVNTEAFF. DNA of the CDR3: TGTGCCAGCAGCTTGGTGGCGGTAAACACTGAAGCTTTCTTT. The chain recombines TRBV11-3 with TRBJ1-1, with unresolved D. Trimming left V 3 bases short and J 2 bases short, with 10 bases between. Germline V gene lookup returns CDR1 SGHNT and CDR2 YENEEA. The CDR3 contains 14 residues. Variable domain in full (rest from reference TRBV11-3 and TRBJ1-1): EAGVVQSPRYKIIEKKQPVAFWCNPISGHNTLYWYLQNLGQGPELLIRYENEEAVDDSQLPKDRFSAERLKGVDSTLKIQPAELGDSAVYLCASSLVAVNTEAFFGQGTRLTVV.

DNA for the CDR3: TGTGCCTGGAGCCCCCCCACAGATACGCAGTATTTT. This encodes CAWSPPTDTQYF. The rearrangement links TRBV30 to TRBJ2-3; no clear D. Germline lookup yields CDR1 GTSNPN and CDR2 SVGIG (reference sequence). This CDR3 is 12 amino acids long. V gave up 3 bases and J gave up 2 bases, with 6 bases separating them. Together with reference TRBV30 and TRBJ2-3, the CDR3 gives the full variable domain: SQTIHQWPATLVQPVGSPLSLECTVEGTSNPNLYWYRQAAGRGLQLLFYSVGIGQISSEVPQNLSASRPQDRQFILSSKKLLLSDSGFYLCAWSPPTDTQYFGPGTRLTVL.

J is TRBJ1-2 and V is TRBV27; D gene unclear. CDR1 and CDR2 (germline): MNHEY, SMNVEV (reference sequence). CDR3 length equals 12 residues. With 6 bases removed from V and 6 bases from J, the gap between germline ends came to 11 bases. The CDR3 coding sequence is TGTGCCAGCAGGACCCGCCTGGATGGCTACACCTTC. This translates into CASRTRLDGYTF.

The count of this clone is one. The rearrangement joins TRBV6-5 to TRBJ1-5; no firm D call. Germline CDR1 reads MNHEY; CDR2 reads SVGAGI. The CDR3 sequence is 13 residues long. V was cut by 3 bases and J by 6 bases, with 9 bases left in between. The DNA of the CDR3 is TGTGCCAGCAGTTATTTGGGTCCTCAGCCCCAGCATTTT. It encodes CASSYLGPQPQHF.

The chain uses TRBV6-4 and TRBJ2-3, with D tentatively TRBD2 (5 bases). Between the trimmed V and J ends, which lost 0 bases and 6 bases, there was a span of 13 bases. In germline, CDR1 is MRHNA, CDR2 SNTAGT. CDR3 length: 15 amino acids. DNA of the CDR3: TGTGCCAGCAGTGACTCTTTTGAGGGCCGGGATACGCAGTATTTT. This codes for CASSDSFEGRDTQYF.

There are a few counts of this clone. The chain is built from TRBV23-1 and TRBJ2-7, with TRBD2 identical over 14 bases. TRBV23-1 is given ORF status, its function remaining uncertain. CDR3 length: 18 amino acids. V lost 0 bases and J lost 4; bases outside the gene matches: 8. The CDR3 DNA reads as TGCGCCAGCAGTCAATCAGATAGGACTAGCGGGGGGATTTACGAGCAGTACTTC. It yields the protein CASSQSDRTSGGIYEQYF.

The chain is built from TRBV6-6 and TRBJ1-2; the D is unclear. CDR1 MNHNY and CDR2 SVGAGI come from the germline V gene (reference sequence). This CDR3 has 14 residues. V lost 2 bases, J lost 0 bases, and 7 bases lay in between. The chain's CDR3 is CASSYQTPNYGYTF. The CDR3 nucleotides read TGTGCCAGCAGTTACCAAACACCTAACTATGGCTACACCTTC.